The 16 T cell receptor beta chains below come from one sample, sequenced in a study of beta chain features in type 1 diabetes. Findings and caveats of the study: Moderately but significantly shorter TCRB CDR3s were found in Type 1 diabetes patients in all four CD4+ subsets.

Their cognate antigens are unknown. Sequenced material consisted of expressed TCRB transcripts (all of the isolated RNA was reverse transcribed). Profiled with immunoSEQ multiplex PCR; TCRdb holds only in-frame clones, not every one. This table holds about 240,000 clones, approximately 15% found once. Sequencing input: naive CD4+ T cells from blood. Receptor source: a man younger than 45 with type 1 diabetes.

The chain joins TRBV18 to TRBJ2-6; unclear D gene. V was trimmed by 3 bases and J by 6 bases, leaving 9 bases between them. Germline CDR1 reads KGHSH; CDR2 reads LQKENI. CDR3 length: 14 residues. CDR3: CASSPLTEANVLTF. CDR3 sequence (DNA): TGTGCCAGCTCACCCCTTACTGAGGCCAACGTCCTGACTTTC.

This chain connects TRBV19 to TRBJ1-5, with TRBD1 matching 7 bases. CDR1 and CDR2 from the germline V gene are LNHDA and SQIVND (reference sequence). V gave up 5 bases and J gave up 3 bases; unmatched junction bases: 7. The CDR3 is made up of 15 amino acids. CDR3 in DNA: TGTGCCAGTAGTTCAGGACAGGTCTTCAATCAGCCCCAGCATTTT. Protein product: CASSSGQVFNQPQHF.

The genes are TRBV4-2 and TRBJ2-4; 7 nucleotides agree with TRBD2. CDR1 and CDR2 from the germline V gene are LGHNA and YNFKEQ. The CDR3 sequence is 15 residues long. V trimming: 0 bases; J trimming: 6 bases; junction bases outside the gene matches: 5. CDR3 sequence reads: CASSQEGGLVNIQYF. DNA of the CDR3: TGTGCCAGCAGCCAAGAGGGAGGGCTAGTAAACATTCAGTACTTC.

This clone was detected only a few times. V usage is TRBV18 and J usage is TRBJ1-6, with TRBD1 matching over 8 bases. The CDR3 runs to 14 residues. Germline V CDR1 and CDR2: KGHSH, LQKENI. The junction had 2 bases not matched to a gene; V was cut back by 3 bases and J by 7 bases. The CDR3 spells CASSPTGGNSPLHF. As DNA, the CDR3 is TGTGCCAGCTCACCCACAGGGGGAAATTCACCCCTCCACTTT.

The V call is TRBV30, the J call TRBJ1-2; 9 bases agree with TRBD1. Germline CDR1 GTSNPN, CDR2 SVGIG (reference sequence). After removal of 3 bases from V and 6 bases from J, the junction contained 5 bases not matched to a gene. The CDR3 loop spans 13 amino acids. The CDR3 loop reads CAWSQTGGDGYTF. The CDR3 bases are TGTGCCTGGAGCCAGACAGGGGGAGATGGCTACACCTTC.

The J gene is TRBJ1-2, the V gene TRBV5-4; 7 bases agree with TRBD1. J was trimmed by 4 bases and V by 1 base; bases with no gene match: 10. Germline V CDR1 and CDR2: SGHNT, YYREEE (reference sequence). The CDR3 contains 16 residues. The CDR3 DNA reads as TGTGCCAGCAGCTTGACCGGGACAGCGATTTCCTATGGCTACACCTTC. This sequence encodes CASSLTGTAISYGYTF.

The CDR3 sequence is CASSPQGAGYGYTF. For the CDR3, the DNA is TGTGCCAGCTCGCCTCAGGGGGCCGGCTATGGCTACACCTTC. The chain carries TRBV18 and TRBJ1-2, with 8 bases identical to TRBD1. V lost 6 bases and J lost 4; bases outside the gene matches: 7. The germline V gene encodes CDR1 KGHSH and CDR2 LQKENI. This CDR3 region has 14 residues.

The chain employs TRBV2 and TRBJ1-3; 7 bases are shared with TRBD1. The CDR3 length is 14 residues. V shed 6 bases and J 3 bases; nucleotides not matched to a gene: 5. Germline CDR1 is SNHLY and CDR2 is FYNNEI. The CDR3 DNA reads as TGTGCCAGCAGAGCGACAGGGAATGGAAACACCATATATTTT. Its protein is CASRATGNGNTIYF.

In this sample, this clone turned up a few times. This chain links TRBV2 with TRBJ2-7; 10 bases are a match to TRBD1. Germline V CDR1 and CDR2: SNHLY, FYNNEI. Trimming at V came to 6 bases and at J to 3 bases, leaving 5 bases not matched to a gene. The length of the CDR3 is 14 residues. The CDR3 is CASRIGTGDYEQYF. The CDR3 DNA follows: TGTGCCAGCAGGATCGGGACAGGGGACTACGAGCAGTACTTC.

This clone was counted only a few times. The chain links TRBV2 to TRBJ2-7; 7 bases are a match to TRBD2. This CDR3 contains 13 residues. The V gene end was trimmed by 6 bases and the J gene end by 7 bases; junction bases not matched to a gene: 9. Germline V gives CDR1 SNHLY, CDR2 FYNNEI. Here the CDR3 reads CASRKSGGGEQYF. The CDR3 DNA reads as TGTGCCAGCAGGAAATCGGGAGGTGGTGAGCAGTACTTC.

This chain joins TRBV6-1 and TRBJ2-5; a weak D match, TRBD2 (5 bases). The CDR3 totals 13 residues. V shed 8 bases and J shed 0 bases, with 10 bases lying between them. Germline CDR1 reads MNHNS; CDR2 reads SASEGT. Here the CDR3 reads CASLRGYQETQYF. The CDR3 DNA reads TGTGCCAGCCTGCGCGGGTACCAAGAGACCCAGTACTTC.

The chain couples TRBV4-1 to TRBJ2-7; 10 bases align to TRBD1. This CDR3 is built from 15 residues. The germline V gene has CDR1 MGHRA and CDR2 YSYEKL. The junction had 10 bases not matched to a gene; V was cut back by 6 bases and J by 5 bases. The CDR3 region is CASSPPRQGAHEQYF. In DNA, the CDR3 is TGCGCCAGCAGTCCTCCGAGACAGGGGGCCCACGAGCAGTACTTC.

This clone has a handful of counts. J is TRBJ2-7 and V is TRBV2; TRBD1 is a possible D gene (5 bases). Germline values: CDR1 SNHLY, CDR2 FYNNEI. The germline V and J ends were trimmed by 4 bases and 10 bases, with 14 bases remaining between them. This CDR3 has 12 amino acids. The CDR3 DNA reads TGTGCCAGCAGTGGACAGCCCATCGCTCAGTACTTC. It codes for CASSGQPIAQYF.

In this sample, this clone turned up a few times. The chain carries TRBV20-1 and TRBJ2-5; no reliable D call. The CDR3 has 10 residues. Germline V gene lookup returns CDR1 DFQATT and CDR2 SNEGSKA (reference sequence). The V end lost 3 bases, the J end lost 5 bases, and 4 bases lay between the germline ends. As DNA, the CDR3 is TGCAGTGCTAGCTCTGAGACCCAGTACTTC. Its protein product is CSASSETQYF.

This clone has more than one count but fewer than ten. The rearrangement joins TRBV7-9 to TRBJ1-6; D possibly corresponds to TRBD1 (6 bases). The CDR3 length is 17 residues. Germline-derived CDR1 and CDR2 are SEHNR and FQNEAQ (reference sequence). Trimming removed 1 base from V and 9 bases from J, with 19 bases in between. The CDR3 DNA sequence: TGTGCCAGCAGCTTAGGGGGGATACAGGGTGCGAGTTCACCCCTCCACTTT. Its protein product is CASSLGGIQGASSPLHF.

This clone was counted only a few times. The chain is built from TRBV19 and TRBJ1-5; D is unresolved. V dropped 7 bases and J dropped 1 base, with 8 bases sitting between them. CDR3 length equals 13 residues. Germline loops: CDR1 LNHDA, CDR2 SQIVND (reference sequence). This chain's CDR3 is CASNFMSNQPQHF. In DNA form, the CDR3 reads TGTGCCAGTAATTTCATGAGCAATCAGCCCCAGCATTTT.